Shown below are 2 T cell receptor beta chains from a single sample sequenced in a study of cytomegalovirus exposure and HLA in healthy donors. The PCR was carried out with 60 Vbeta primers and 13 Jbeta primers. TCRdb's copy holds only in-frame clones and misses some; the assay was immunoSEQ multiplex PCR. The data hold 74,000 or so clones, with 68% observed a single time. Sequenced input: PBMCs. All receptors derive from a woman aged 30 to 39 in good health and CMV-seronegative.

The V call is TRBV7-8, the J call TRBJ2-2; D remains unclear. The CDR3 spans 17 residues. The V and J ends lost 1 base and 0 bases respectively, with 12 bases between them. Germline CDR1 is SGHVS and CDR2 is FQNEAQ. The CDR3 loop reads CASSLVLVIANTGELFF. DNA of the CDR3: TGTGCCAGCAGCTTAGTACTCGTTATCGCGAACACCGGGGAGCTGTTTTTT.

This rearrangement joins TRBV6-6 to TRBJ2-1, with 7 bases that match TRBD1. Germline loops: CDR1 MNHNY, CDR2 SVGAGI (reference sequence). The length of the CDR3 is 14 residues. Unmatched junction bases numbered 6, after V lost 2 bases and J lost 8 bases. DNA of the CDR3: TGTGCCAGCAGTTACGAGGGGGCGCTCTATGAGCAGTTCTTC. It translates to CASSYEGALYEQFF.